These T cell receptor beta chains were read from a single sample in a study of radiotherapy plus CTLA-4 blockade in lung cancer. TCRdb's copy holds only in-frame clones and misses some; the assay was immunoSEQ multiplex PCR. The top ten clones hold roughly 25% of a sample with 40,000 to 45,000 clones, over 60% of them seen once. Here the sequenced sample was peripheral blood, taken from a patient treated with radiotherapy plus ipilimumab. The receptors here all came from a human donor with non-small cell lung cancer who had a partial response to radiotherapy plus ipilimumab. The CDR3 runs from the conserved cysteine through the conserved F or W. A D gene is named only where the DNA matches it firmly. Some rows mark clone size as missing; the rest say once, few, many or name a class of expanded clone.

d_call: TRBD1
clone_size: NA
j_call: TRBJ1-1
v_call: TRBV5-1
cdr3_aa: CASSLQGAGGEAFF
cdr3_nt: TGCGCCAGCAGCTTACAGGGGGCCGGGGGTGAAGCTTTCTTT

d_call: TRBD2
clone_size: NA
j_call: TRBJ2-5
v_call: TRBV5-4
cdr3_aa: CASSPGLADQETQYF
cdr3_nt: TGTGCCAGCAGCCCCGGACTAGCGGACCAAGAGACCCAGTACTTC

d_call: NA
clone_size: NA
j_call: TRBJ2-7
v_call: TRBV12-5
cdr3_aa: CASGQRRGYF
cdr3_nt: TGTGCTAGTGGCCAACGGAGGGGGTACTTC

d_call: NA
clone_size: few
j_call: TRBJ1-1
v_call: TRBV6-4
cdr3_aa: CASSFDRNTEAFF
cdr3_nt: TGTGCCAGCAGCTTCGACAGAAACACTGAAGCTTTCTTT

d_call: TRBD2
clone_size: NA
j_call: TRBJ2-5
v_call: TRBV5-6
cdr3_aa: CASSLGLAGGVAETQYF
cdr3_nt: TGTGCCAGCAGCTTGGGACTAGCGGGAGGGGTGGCGGAGACCCAGTACTTC

d_call: NA
clone_size: NA
j_call: TRBJ2-1
v_call: TRBV6-1
cdr3_aa: CASTRDGISRNEQFF
cdr3_nt: TGTGCCAGCACCAGAGACGGGATATCACGCAATGAGCAGTTCTTC

d_call: NA
clone_size: once
j_call: TRBJ2-2
v_call: TRBV2
cdr3_aa: CASSPPWAGLSGELFF
cdr3_nt: TGTGCCAGCAGTCCCCCCTGGGCGGGTCTGAGCGGGGAGCTGTTTTTT

d_call: NA
clone_size: once
j_call: TRBJ2-3
v_call: TRBV5-1
cdr3_aa: CASSFWGRDTQYF
cdr3_nt: TGCGCCAGCAGCTTCTGGGGGCGCGATACGCAGTATTTT

d_call: TRBD1
clone_size: NA
j_call: TRBJ1-1
v_call: TRBV28
cdr3_aa: CASSSPGQGVGTEAFF
cdr3_nt: TGTGCCAGCAGTTCACCGGGACAGGGGGTAGGGACCGAAGCTTTCTTT

d_call: NA
clone_size: many
j_call: TRBJ2-2
v_call: TRBV5-1
cdr3_aa: CASSLAIVGELFF
cdr3_nt: TGCGCCAGCAGCTTGGCAATAGTCGGGGAGCTGTTTTTT

d_call: NA
clone_size: NA
j_call: TRBJ2-7
v_call: TRBV2
cdr3_aa: CASKVDTYEQYF
cdr3_nt: TGTGCCAGCAAGGTGGACACCTACGAGCAGTACTTC

d_call: NA
clone_size: NA
j_call: TRBJ1-1
v_call: TRBV5-1
cdr3_aa: CASSLLGGPMGTEAFF
cdr3_nt: TGCGCCAGCAGCTTGTTGGGAGGCCCAATGGGCACTGAAGCTTTCTTT

d_call: NA
clone_size: NA
j_call: TRBJ2-1
v_call: TRBV10-3
cdr3_aa: CAISESTPSGEQFF
cdr3_nt: TGTGCCATCAGTGAGTCCACTCCTTCGGGTGAGCAGTTCTTC

d_call: TRBD2
clone_size: few
j_call: TRBJ2-5
v_call: TRBV6-1
cdr3_aa: CASSEVGTSGRRAQYF
cdr3_nt: TGTGCCAGCAGTGAGGTGGGGACTAGCGGCCGCAGGGCCCAGTACTTC

d_call: TRBD1
clone_size: NA
j_call: TRBJ1-5
v_call: TRBV19
cdr3_aa: CASSINRGPQPQHF
cdr3_nt: TGTGCCAGTAGTATAAACAGGGGGCCTCAGCCCCAGCATTTT

d_call: NA
clone_size: NA
j_call: TRBJ2-2
v_call: TRBV10-3
cdr3_aa: CAISENTRAGELFF
cdr3_nt: TGTGCCATCAGTGAAAACACTAGGGCCGGGGAGCTGTTTTTT

d_call: NA
clone_size: few
j_call: TRBJ1-5
v_call: TRBV6-6
cdr3_aa: CASSLADGGQPQHF
cdr3_nt: TGTGCCAGCAGCCTAGCGGACGGGGGGCAGCCCCAGCATTTT

d_call: NA
clone_size: NA
j_call: TRBJ1-5
v_call: TRBV18
cdr3_aa: CASSPWAGNRVNQPQHF
cdr3_nt: TGTGCCAGCTCACCCTGGGCAGGGAACAGGGTCAATCAGCCCCAGCATTTT

d_call: NA
clone_size: few
j_call: TRBJ2-1
v_call: TRBV5-1
cdr3_aa: CASSLDEGEQFF
cdr3_nt: TGCGCCAGCAGCTTGGATGAGGGAGAGCAGTTCTTC

d_call: NA
clone_size: few
j_call: TRBJ2-2
v_call: TRBV11-2
cdr3_aa: CASSLNPGAGELFF
cdr3_nt: TGTGCCAGCAGCCTAAATCCAGGGGCCGGGGAGCTGTTTTTT

d_call: NA
clone_size: NA
j_call: TRBJ1-1
v_call: TRBV2
cdr3_aa: CASSENRRMNTEAFF
cdr3_nt: TGTGCCAGCAGTGAAAACAGGCGGATGAACACTGAAGCTTTCTTT

d_call: TRBD2
clone_size: few
j_call: TRBJ2-3
v_call: TRBV19
cdr3_aa: CATSLAGRTTDTQYF
cdr3_nt: TGTGCCACTTCCCTAGCGGGACGAACAACAGATACGCAGTATTTT

d_call: TRBD1
clone_size: NA
j_call: TRBJ2-1
v_call: TRBV2
cdr3_aa: CASTPTGGPYNEQFF
cdr3_nt: TGTGCCAGCACTCCGACAGGGGGACCATACAATGAGCAGTTCTTC

d_call: NA
clone_size: NA
j_call: TRBJ1-2
v_call: TRBV7-6
cdr3_aa: CASSPFGGSGYTF
cdr3_nt: TGTGCCAGCAGCCCTTTCGGGGGTTCTGGCTACACCTTC

d_call: TRBD1
clone_size: NA
j_call: TRBJ2-7
v_call: TRBV9
cdr3_aa: CASSPDNRGFYEQYF
cdr3_nt: TGTGCCAGCAGCCCGGATAACAGGGGATTTTACGAGCAGTACTTC

d_call: TRBD1
clone_size: NA
j_call: TRBJ1-1
v_call: TRBV7-2
cdr3_aa: CASSYGQGTEAFF
cdr3_nt: TGTGCCAGCAGCTACGGACAGGGGACTGAAGCTTTCTTT

d_call: NA
clone_size: NA
j_call: TRBJ1-1
v_call: TRBV7-9
cdr3_aa: CASSSPPDTEAFF
cdr3_nt: TGTGCCAGCAGCTCCCCCCCGGACACTGAAGCTTTCTTT

d_call: NA
clone_size: NA
j_call: TRBJ2-3
v_call: TRBV25-1
cdr3_aa: CASSVSSKDTQYF
cdr3_nt: TGTGCCAGCAGTGTTTCTAGTAAAGATACGCAGTATTTT

d_call: TRBD1
clone_size: few
j_call: TRBJ2-7
v_call: TRBV6-1
cdr3_aa: CASKRQGRSYEQYF
cdr3_nt: TGTGCCAGCAAGCGACAGGGTAGGTCCTACGAGCAGTACTTC

d_call: NA
clone_size: NA
j_call: TRBJ1-1
v_call: TRBV4-1
cdr3_aa: CASSEPTRNTEAFF
cdr3_nt: TGCGCCAGCAGCGAACCGACACGAAACACTGAAGCTTTCTTT

d_call: TRBD2
clone_size: NA
j_call: TRBJ2-2
v_call: TRBV19
cdr3_aa: CASSTLLAGTNTGELFF
cdr3_nt: TGTGCCAGTAGTACCCTACTAGCGGGAACGAACACCGGGGAGCTGTTTTTT

d_call: NA
clone_size: once
j_call: TRBJ1-1
v_call: TRBV9
cdr3_aa: CASSVGPDTEAFF
cdr3_nt: TGTGCCAGCAGCGTGGGGCCCGACACTGAAGCTTTCTTT

d_call: NA
clone_size: NA
j_call: TRBJ2-7
v_call: TRBV10-2
cdr3_aa: CASGLPYEQYF
cdr3_nt: TGCGCCAGCGGGCTACCCTACGAGCAGTACTTC

d_call: TRBD1
clone_size: NA
j_call: TRBJ2-2
v_call: TRBV7-3
cdr3_aa: CASSRDRTDTGELFF
cdr3_nt: TGTGCCAGCAGCCGGGACAGGACAGACACCGGGGAGCTGTTTTTT

d_call: TRBD2
clone_size: few
j_call: TRBJ2-7
v_call: TRBV5-6
cdr3_aa: CASSTGLAGFYEQYF
cdr3_nt: TGTGCCAGCAGCACAGGACTAGCGGGGTTCTACGAGCAGTACTTC

d_call: NA
clone_size: NA
j_call: TRBJ1-3
v_call: TRBV9
cdr3_aa: CASSSQSSGNTIYF
cdr3_nt: TGTGCCAGCAGCTCACAGAGCTCTGGAAACACCATATATTTT

d_call: NA
clone_size: NA
j_call: TRBJ2-1
v_call: TRBV7-9
cdr3_aa: CASSRSVGSSYNEQFF
cdr3_nt: TGTGCCAGCAGCCGTAGCGTCGGAAGCTCCTACAATGAGCAGTTCTTC

d_call: TRBD1
clone_size: NA
j_call: TRBJ1-2
v_call: TRBV5-8
cdr3_aa: CASSLSWTGEWYGYTF
cdr3_nt: TGTGCCAGCAGCTTGTCTTGGACAGGGGAATGGTATGGCTACACCTTC

d_call: NA
clone_size: once
j_call: TRBJ1-5
v_call: TRBV6-5
cdr3_aa: CAISEHPGEPQHF
cdr3_nt: TGTGCCATCAGTGAACACCCGGGTGAGCCCCAGCATTTT

d_call: NA
clone_size: NA
j_call: TRBJ1-2
v_call: TRBV7-2
cdr3_aa: CASSSGGAALNYGYTF
cdr3_nt: TGTGCCAGCAGCTCGGGAGGGGCAGCACTTAACTATGGCTACACCTTC

d_call: NA
clone_size: NA
j_call: TRBJ2-1
v_call: TRBV7-2
cdr3_aa: CASSLAHRDEQFF
cdr3_nt: TGTGCCAGCAGCTTAGCGCACAGGGATGAGCAGTTCTTC

d_call: NA
clone_size: few
j_call: TRBJ1-5
v_call: TRBV30
cdr3_aa: CAWSYTGLEQPQHF
cdr3_nt: TGTGCCTGGAGTTATACAGGGTTGGAGCAGCCCCAGCATTTT

d_call: TRBD2
clone_size: once
j_call: TRBJ2-3
v_call: TRBV10-3
cdr3_aa: CAITPSTSGDTDTQYF
cdr3_nt: TGTGCCATCACCCCCTCCACTAGCGGCGACACAGATACGCAGTATTTT

d_call: TRBD1
clone_size: NA
j_call: TRBJ1-2
v_call: TRBV30
cdr3_aa: CAWSRDRGFGYTF
cdr3_nt: TGTGCCTGGAGCCGGGACAGGGGGTTTGGCTACACCTTC

d_call: NA
clone_size: NA
j_call: TRBJ2-2
v_call: TRBV30
cdr3_aa: CAWSVLTGELFF
cdr3_nt: TGTGCCTGGAGTGTCCTCACCGGGGAGCTGTTTTTT

d_call: TRBD1
clone_size: NA
j_call: TRBJ2-2
v_call: TRBV7-8
cdr3_aa: CASSPGPRGRIGELFF
cdr3_nt: TGTGCCAGCAGCCCAGGGCCCAGGGGGCGAATCGGGGAGCTGTTTTTT

d_call: TRBD1
clone_size: NA
j_call: TRBJ2-1
v_call: TRBV4-2
cdr3_aa: CASSREGQGSNEQFF
cdr3_nt: TGTGCCAGCAGCCGAGAGGGACAGGGGAGCAATGAGCAGTTCTTC

d_call: NA
clone_size: once
j_call: TRBJ1-2
v_call: TRBV9
cdr3_aa: CASSVGLGGALVGYTF
cdr3_nt: TGTGCCAGCAGCGTAGGTCTGGGTGGGGCGCTTGTTGGCTACACCTTC

d_call: TRBD1
clone_size: NA
j_call: TRBJ1-2
v_call: TRBV6-5
cdr3_aa: CAGTGAGEVYGYTF
cdr3_nt: TGTGCCGGGACAGGGGCGGGGGAGGTCTATGGCTACACCTTC

d_call: NA
clone_size: NA
j_call: TRBJ2-5
v_call: TRBV14
cdr3_aa: CASSRQFQETQYF
cdr3_nt: TGTGCCAGCAGCCGACAGTTTCAAGAGACCCAGTACTTC

d_call: NA
clone_size: NA
j_call: TRBJ2-1
v_call: TRBV10-3
cdr3_aa: CAISGSAANEQFF
cdr3_nt: TGTGCCATCAGTGGGAGCGCGGCCAATGAGCAGTTCTTC

d_call: TRBD1
clone_size: NA
j_call: TRBJ2-2
v_call: TRBV6-1
cdr3_aa: CASSTGQGYTGELFF
cdr3_nt: TGTGCCAGCAGTACGGGACAGGGGTACACCGGGGAGCTGTTTTTT